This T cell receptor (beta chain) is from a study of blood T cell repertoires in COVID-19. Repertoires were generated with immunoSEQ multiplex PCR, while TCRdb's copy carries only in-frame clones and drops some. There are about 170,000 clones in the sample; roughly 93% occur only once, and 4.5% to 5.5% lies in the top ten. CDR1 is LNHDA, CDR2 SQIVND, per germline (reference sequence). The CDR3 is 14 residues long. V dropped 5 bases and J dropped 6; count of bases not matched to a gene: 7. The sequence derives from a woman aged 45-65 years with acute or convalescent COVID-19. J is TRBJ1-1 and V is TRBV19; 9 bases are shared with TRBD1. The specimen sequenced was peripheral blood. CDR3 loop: CASSSQGALAEAFF. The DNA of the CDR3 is TGTGCCAGTAGTTCACAGGGGGCTCTGGCTGAAGCTTTCTTT. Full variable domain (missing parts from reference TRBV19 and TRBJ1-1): DGGITQSPKYLFRKEGQNVTLSCEQNLNHDAMYWYRQDPGQGLRLIYYSQIVNDFQKGDIAEGYSVSREKKESFPLTVTSAQKNPTAFYLCASSSQGALAEAFFGQGTRLTVV.